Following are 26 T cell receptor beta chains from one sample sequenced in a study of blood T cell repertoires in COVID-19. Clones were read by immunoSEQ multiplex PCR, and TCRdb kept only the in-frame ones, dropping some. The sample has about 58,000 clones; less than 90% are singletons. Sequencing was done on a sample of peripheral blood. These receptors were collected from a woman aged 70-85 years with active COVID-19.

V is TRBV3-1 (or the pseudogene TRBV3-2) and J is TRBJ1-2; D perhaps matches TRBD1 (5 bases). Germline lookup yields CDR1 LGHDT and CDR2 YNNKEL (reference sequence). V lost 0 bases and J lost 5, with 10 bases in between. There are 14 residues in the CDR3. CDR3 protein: CASSQDRSGYGYTF. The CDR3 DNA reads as TGTGCCAGCAGCCAAGATAGGTCAGGGTATGGCTACACCTTC.

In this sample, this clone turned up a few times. The CDR3 region has the DNA TGTGCCAGCAGTTTCGGACAGGGATCTGGCTACACCTTC. It specifies CASSFGQGSGYTF. The chain uses TRBV14 and TRBJ1-2; 8 nucleotides match TRBD1. CDR1 and CDR2 from the germline V gene are SGHDN and FVKESK. The CDR3 contains 13 residues. V lost 6 bases, J lost 7 bases, and 7 bases stayed unmatched. Filled out from reference TRBV14 and TRBJ1-2, the complete variable domain reads EAGVTQFPSHSVIEKGQTVTLRCDPISGHDNLYWYRRVMGKEIKFLLHFVKESKQDESGMPNNRFLAERTGGTYSTLKVQPAELEDSGVYFCASSFGQGSGYTFGSGTRLTVV.

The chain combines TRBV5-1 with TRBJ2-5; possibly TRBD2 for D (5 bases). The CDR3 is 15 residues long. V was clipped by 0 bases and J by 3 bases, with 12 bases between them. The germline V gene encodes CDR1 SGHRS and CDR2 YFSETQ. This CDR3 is CASSLGIAPEETQYF. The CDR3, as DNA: TGCGCCAGCAGCTTGGGGATAGCGCCTGAAGAGACCCAGTACTTC.

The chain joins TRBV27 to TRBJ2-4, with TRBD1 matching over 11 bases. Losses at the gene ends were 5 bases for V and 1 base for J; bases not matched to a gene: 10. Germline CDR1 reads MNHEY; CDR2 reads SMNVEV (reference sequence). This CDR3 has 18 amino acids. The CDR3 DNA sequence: TGTGCCAGCAGTCCACGCGGGACAGGGGGATCGGCCAAAAACATTCAGTACTTC. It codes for CASSPRGTGGSAKNIQYF.

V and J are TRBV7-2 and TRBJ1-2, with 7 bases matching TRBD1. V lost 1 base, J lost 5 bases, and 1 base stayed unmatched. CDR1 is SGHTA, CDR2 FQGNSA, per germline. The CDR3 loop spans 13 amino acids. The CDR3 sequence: CASSLETGYGYTF. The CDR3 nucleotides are TGTGCCAGCAGCTTAGAGACAGGGTATGGCTACACCTTC.

The CDR3 loop is CSGLTGAGGGYTF. The CDR3 coding sequence is TGCAGCGGCTTAACAGGGGCTGGAGGTGGCTACACCTTC. The gene calls are TRBV29-1 and TRBJ1-2; TRBD1 agrees at 7 bases. The V segment lost 7 bases and the J segment 7 bases; nucleotides outside the gene matches: 12. The CDR3 has 13 amino acids. The germline V gene encodes CDR1 SQVTM and CDR2 ANQGSEA. Based on the CDR3 plus reference TRBV29-1 and TRBJ1-2, the full variable domain is SAVISQKPSRDICQRGTSLTIQCQVDSQVTMMFWYRQQPGQSLTLIATANQGSEATYESGFVIDKFPISRPNLTFSTLTVSNMSPEDSSIYLCSGLTGAGGGYTFGSGTRLTVV.

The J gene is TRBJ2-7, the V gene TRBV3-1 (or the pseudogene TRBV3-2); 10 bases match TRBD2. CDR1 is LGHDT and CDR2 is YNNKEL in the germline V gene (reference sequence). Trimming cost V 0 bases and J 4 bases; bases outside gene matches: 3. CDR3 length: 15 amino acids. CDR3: CASSQDLAGDYEQYF. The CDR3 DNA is TGTGCCAGCAGCCAAGATCTAGCGGGGGATTACGAGCAGTACTTC.

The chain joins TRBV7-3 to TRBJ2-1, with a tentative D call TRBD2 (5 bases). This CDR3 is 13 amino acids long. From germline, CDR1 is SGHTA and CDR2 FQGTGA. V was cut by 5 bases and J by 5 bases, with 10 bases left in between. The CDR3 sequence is CASSTGLNNEQFF. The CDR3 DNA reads TGTGCCAGCAGCACCGGACTGAACAATGAGCAGTTCTTC.

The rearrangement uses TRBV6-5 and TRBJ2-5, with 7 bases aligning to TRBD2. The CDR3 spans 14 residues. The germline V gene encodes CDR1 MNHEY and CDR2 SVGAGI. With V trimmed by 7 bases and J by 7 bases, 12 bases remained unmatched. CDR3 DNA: TGTGCCAGCACTCGGGGAAGGGAGGGTTGGACCCAGTACTTC. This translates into CASTRGREGWTQYF.

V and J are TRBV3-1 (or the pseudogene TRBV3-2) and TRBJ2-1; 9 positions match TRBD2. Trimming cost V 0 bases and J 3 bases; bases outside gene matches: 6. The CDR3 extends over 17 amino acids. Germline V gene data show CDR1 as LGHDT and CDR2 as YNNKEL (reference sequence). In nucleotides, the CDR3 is TGTGCCAGCAGCCAAGATCGCGGGACTAGCATCTACAATGAGCAGTTCTTC. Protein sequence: CASSQDRGTSIYNEQFF.

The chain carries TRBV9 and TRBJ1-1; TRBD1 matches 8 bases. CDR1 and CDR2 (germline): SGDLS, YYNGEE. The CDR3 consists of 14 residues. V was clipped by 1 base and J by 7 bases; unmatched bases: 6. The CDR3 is CASSVQGAGVEAFF. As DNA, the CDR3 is TGTGCCAGCAGCGTACAGGGGGCTGGCGTTGAAGCTTTCTTT.

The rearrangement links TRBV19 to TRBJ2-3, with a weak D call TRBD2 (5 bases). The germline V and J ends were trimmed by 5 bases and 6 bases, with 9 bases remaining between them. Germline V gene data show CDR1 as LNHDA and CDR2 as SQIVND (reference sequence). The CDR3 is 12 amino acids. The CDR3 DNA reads TGTGCCAGTAGTCCGACGGGGGATACGCAGTATTTT. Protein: CASSPTGDTQYF. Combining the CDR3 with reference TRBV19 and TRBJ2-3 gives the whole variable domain DGGITQSPKYLFRKEGQNVTLSCEQNLNHDAMYWYRQDPGQGLRLIYYSQIVNDFQKGDIAEGYSVSREKKESFPLTVTSAQKNPTAFYLCASSPTGDTQYFGPGTRLTVL.

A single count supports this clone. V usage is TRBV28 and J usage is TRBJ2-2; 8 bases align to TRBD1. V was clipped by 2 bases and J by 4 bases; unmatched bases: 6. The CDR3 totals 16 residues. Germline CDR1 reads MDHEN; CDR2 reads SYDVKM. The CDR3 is CASSLQAGGITGELFF. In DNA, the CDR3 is TGTGCCAGCAGTTTACAGGCAGGGGGCATCACCGGGGAGCTGTTTTTT.

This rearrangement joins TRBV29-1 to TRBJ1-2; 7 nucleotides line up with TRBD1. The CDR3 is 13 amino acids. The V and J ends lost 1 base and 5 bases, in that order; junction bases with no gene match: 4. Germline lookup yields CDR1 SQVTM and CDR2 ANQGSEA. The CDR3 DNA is TGCAGCGTTGAAGGGACAGGCGGGTATGGCTACACCTTC. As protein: CSVEGTGGYGYTF. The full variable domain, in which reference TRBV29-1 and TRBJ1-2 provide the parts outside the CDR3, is SAVISQKPSRDICQRGTSLTIQCQVDSQVTMMFWYRQQPGQSLTLIATANQGSEATYESGFVIDKFPISRPNLTFSTLTVSNMSPEDSSIYLCSVEGTGGYGYTFGSGTRLTVV.

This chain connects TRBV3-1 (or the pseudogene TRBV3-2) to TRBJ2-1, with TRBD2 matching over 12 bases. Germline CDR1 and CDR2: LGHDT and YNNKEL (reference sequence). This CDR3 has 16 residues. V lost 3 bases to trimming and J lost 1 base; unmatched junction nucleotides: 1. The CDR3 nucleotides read TGTGCCAGCAGCCACCTAGCGGGAGGGTCCTACAATGAGCAGTTCTTC. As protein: CASSHLAGGSYNEQFF.

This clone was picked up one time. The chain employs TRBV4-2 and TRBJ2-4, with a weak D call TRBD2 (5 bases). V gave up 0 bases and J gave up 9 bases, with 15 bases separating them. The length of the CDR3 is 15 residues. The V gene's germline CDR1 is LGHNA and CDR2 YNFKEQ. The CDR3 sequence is CASSQEGDRVAIQYF. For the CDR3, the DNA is TGTGCCAGCAGCCAAGAGGGAGATAGGGTTGCCATTCAGTACTTC.

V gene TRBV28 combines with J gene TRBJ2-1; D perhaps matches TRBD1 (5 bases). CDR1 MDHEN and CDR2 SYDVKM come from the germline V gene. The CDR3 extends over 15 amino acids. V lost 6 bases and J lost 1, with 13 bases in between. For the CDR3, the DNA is TGTGCCAGCAGATTCTTTAAGGGGTCCTACAATGAGCAGTTCTTC. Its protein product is CASRFFKGSYNEQFF.

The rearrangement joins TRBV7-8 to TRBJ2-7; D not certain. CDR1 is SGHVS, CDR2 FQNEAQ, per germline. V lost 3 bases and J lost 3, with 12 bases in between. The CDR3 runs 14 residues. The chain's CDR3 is CASSLETVLYEQYF. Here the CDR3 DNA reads TGTGCCAGCAGCTTGGAGACGGTCCTCTACGAGCAGTACTTC.

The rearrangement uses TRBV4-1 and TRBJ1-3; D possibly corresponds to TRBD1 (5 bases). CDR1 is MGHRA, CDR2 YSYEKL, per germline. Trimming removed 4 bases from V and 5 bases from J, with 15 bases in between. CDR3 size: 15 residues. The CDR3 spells CASSPLPGTRNTIYF. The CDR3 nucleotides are TGCGCCAGCAGCCCCCTCCCCGGGACTAGAAACACCATATATTTT.

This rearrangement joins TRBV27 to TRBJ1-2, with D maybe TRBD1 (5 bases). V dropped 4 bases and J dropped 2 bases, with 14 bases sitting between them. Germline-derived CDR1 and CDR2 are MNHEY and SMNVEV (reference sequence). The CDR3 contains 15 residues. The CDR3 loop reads CASSSSDNPNYGYTF. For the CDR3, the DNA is TGTGCCAGCAGTTCCTCGGACAATCCGAACTATGGCTACACCTTC.

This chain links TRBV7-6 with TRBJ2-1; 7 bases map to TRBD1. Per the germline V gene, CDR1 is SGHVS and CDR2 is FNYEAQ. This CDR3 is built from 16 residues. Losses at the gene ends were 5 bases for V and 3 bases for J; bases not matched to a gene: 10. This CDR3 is CASSPDRASGYNEQFF. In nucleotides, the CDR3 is TGTGCCAGCAGCCCCGACAGGGCGTCGGGCTACAATGAGCAGTTCTTC. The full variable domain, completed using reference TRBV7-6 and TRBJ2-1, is GAGVSQSPRYKVTKRGQDVALRCDPISGHVSLYWYRQALGQGPEFLTYFNYEAQQDKSGLPNDRFSAERPEGSISTLTIQRTEQRDSAMYRCASSPDRASGYNEQFFGPGTRLTVL.

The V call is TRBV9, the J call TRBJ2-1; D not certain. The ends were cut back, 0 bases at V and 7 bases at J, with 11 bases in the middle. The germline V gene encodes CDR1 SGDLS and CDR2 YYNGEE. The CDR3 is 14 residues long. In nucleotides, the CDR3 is TGTGCCAGCAGCGTAGGTTCCAGATCAAATGAGCAGTTCTTC. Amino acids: CASSVGSRSNEQFF. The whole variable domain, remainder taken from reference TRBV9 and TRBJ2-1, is DSGVTQTPKHLITATGQRVTLRCSPRSGDLSVYWYQQSLDQGLQFLIQYYNGEERAKGNILERFSAQQFPDLHSELNLSSLELGDSALYFCASSVGSRSNEQFFGPGTRLTVL.

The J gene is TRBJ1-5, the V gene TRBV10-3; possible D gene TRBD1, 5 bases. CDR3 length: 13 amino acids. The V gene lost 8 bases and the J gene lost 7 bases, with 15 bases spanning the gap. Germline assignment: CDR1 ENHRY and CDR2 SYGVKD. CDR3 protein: CAIGGGSNQPQHF. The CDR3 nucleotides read TGTGCCATCGGGGGAGGGTCCAACCAGCCCCAGCATTTT.

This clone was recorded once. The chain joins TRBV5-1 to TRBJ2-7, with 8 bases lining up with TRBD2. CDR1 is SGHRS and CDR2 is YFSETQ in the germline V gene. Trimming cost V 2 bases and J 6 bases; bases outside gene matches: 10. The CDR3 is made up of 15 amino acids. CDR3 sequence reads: CASSLGVSGGAEQYF. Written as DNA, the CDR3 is TGCGCCAGCAGCTTAGGGGTCAGCGGGGGAGCCGAGCAGTACTTC.

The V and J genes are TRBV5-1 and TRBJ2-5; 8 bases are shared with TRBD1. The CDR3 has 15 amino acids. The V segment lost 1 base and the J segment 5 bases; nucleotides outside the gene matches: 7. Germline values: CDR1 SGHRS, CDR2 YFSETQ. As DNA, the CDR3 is TGCGCCAGCAGCTTGACCGGACAGGGACGGGAGACCCAGTACTTC. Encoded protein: CASSLTGQGRETQYF.

CDR3 coding DNA: TGTGCCACCAGCAGAGATTCCAGGGGGCGGCAGCCCCAGCATTTT. Translating it yields CATSRDSRGRQPQHF. This sequence joins TRBV15 and TRBJ1-5; TRBD1 matches at 8 bases. Germline V CDR1 and CDR2: LNHNV, YYDKDF (reference sequence). There are 15 residues in the CDR3. V was clipped by 0 bases and J by 7 bases; unmatched bases: 5.